Sequencing of this TCR beta chain was carried out in a study of cytomegalovirus exposure and HLA in healthy donors. A multiplex PCR was run with 60 Vbeta primers and 13 Jbeta primers. This table comes from immunoSEQ multiplex PCR, and its TCRdb copy is limited to in-frame clones, with some not included. The data contain about 170,000 clones, roughly 76% of them singletons. The study's findings and limits: Later analysis suggested most CMV-associated TCR beta chains were HLA-restricted.

The CDR3 length is 17 residues. Germline V CDR1 and CDR2: SEHNR, FQNEAQ (reference sequence). The V gene end was trimmed by 3 bases and the J gene end by 1 base; junction bases not matched to a gene: 8. A word on this clone: Its antigen is as yet unknown.

The genes are TRBV7-9 and TRBJ2-3; 9 nucleotides align to TRBD2. Sequences were obtained from PBMCs. The TCR sequence derives from a male donor in good health and CMV-seronegative. As DNA, the CDR3 is TGTGCCAGCAGCTTTGTATCTAGCGGGGATGGCACAGATACGCAGTATTTT. Translation gives CASSFVSSGDGTDTQYF.